This T cell receptor beta chain was profiled in a study of early T cells in non-severe SARS-CoV-2 infection. General study points: Anti-spike CD8 responses were favored in VDJdb matching, and private and CD4 specificities were missed.

The germline V gene encodes CDR1 SGHKS and CDR2 YYEKEE (reference sequence). Trimming took off 8 bases at V and 7 bases at J, with 16 bases between the two ends. CDR3 size: 13 residues. Individual cDNA molecules each received unique molecular identifiers attached to them. One entry per CDR3 protein results from TCRdb running MiXCR on the 5' RACE reads. The sample lists around 60,000 distinct CDR3 sequences, roughly 18% seen once, with approximately 9% in the top ten. At least ten counts were recorded for this clonotype. Its antigen is still unknown. The chain uses TRBV5-5 and TRBJ2-4; tentative D call: TRBD1 (6 bases). The sequencing here drew on whole blood, taken at baseline. This TCR was sampled from an adult who was a healthcare worker with PCR-confirmed SARS-CoV-2 infection or an uninfected control (not recorded which). CDR3: CARGPGHDNIQYF. CDR3 DNA: TGTGCCAGGGGACCGGGACACGACAACATTCAGTACTTC.